Below, 6 T cell receptor beta chains from the same sample are listed, as sequenced in a study of T cell repertoires in cytomegalovirus infection. Antigen specificity for these receptors is unknown. TCRdb reanalysed the reads using MiXCR and keeps one entry per CDR3 protein. The sample yields approximately 120,000 distinct CDR3 sequences, approximately 30% seen once. Sequenced here: CD8+ T cells from cultured PBMCs, sampled from culture after CMV antigen stimulation. These receptors all stem from a human donor in good health (CMV status not recorded). Some clones in this sample may be carry-over from other donors' samples.

This clonotype was seen a handful of times. The chain uses TRBV7-9 and TRBJ1-2, with D possibly matching TRBD1 (6 bases). V lost 5 bases and J 4 bases, leaving 14 bases between the germline ends. The CDR3 has 14 amino acids. Germline V gene lookup returns CDR1 SEHNR and CDR2 FQNEAQ (reference sequence). The CDR3 spells CASSPTGSPYGYTF. Written as DNA, the CDR3 is TGTGCCAGCAGCCCCACAGGGAGTCCCTATGGCTACACCTTC.

The chain carries TRBV7-6 and TRBJ1-1; D unresolved. The CDR3 loop spans 15 amino acids. Germline values: CDR1 SGHVS, CDR2 FNYEAQ. V lost 2 bases and J 3 bases, leaving 13 bases between the germline ends. The DNA for the CDR3 is TGTGCCAGCAGCTTAATCTCGGAGGGCGACACTGAAGCTTTCTTT. Protein product: CASSLISEGDTEAFF.

The CDR3 loop reads CATSRDGQYAEAFF. The CDR3 DNA sequence: TGTGCCACCAGCAGAGATGGACAGTATGCTGAAGCTTTCTTT. The chain carries TRBV15 and TRBJ1-1, with a tentative D call TRBD1 (6 bases). The CDR3 length is 14 residues. Germline-derived CDR1 and CDR2 are LNHNV and YYDKDF (reference sequence). V lost 0 bases and J lost 6, with 11 bases in between.

A few counts support this clonotype. This chain links TRBV9 with TRBJ2-1, with D perhaps TRBD2 (7 bases). Trimming pared 6 bases from V and 8 bases from J, leaving 9 bases between. The CDR3 length is 11 residues. Germline-derived CDR1 and CDR2 are SGDLS and YYNGEE. The CDR3 reads CASMRGHEQFF. The CDR3 DNA is TGTGCCAGCATGCGGGGGCATGAGCAGTTCTTC.

This clonotype was detected many times. The V and J genes are TRBV7-9 and TRBJ2-2; possibly TRBD1 or TRBD2 for D (5 bases each). CDR1 and CDR2 from the germline V gene are SEHNR and FQNEAQ (reference sequence). CDR3 size: 15 residues. V was pared by 4 bases and J by 2 bases, with 11 bases between. As DNA, the CDR3 is TGTGCCAGCAGCTGGACTGGGGGAAACACCGGGGAGCTGTTTTTT. This translates into CASSWTGGNTGELFF.

The gene calls are TRBV5-1 and TRBJ1-1; D gene ambiguous. Per the germline V gene, CDR1 is SGHRS and CDR2 is YFSETQ. The V and J ends lost 0 bases and 0 bases respectively, with 9 bases between them. The CDR3 contains 15 residues. The CDR3 region is CASSLDGILNTEAFF. The CDR3 DNA sequence: TGCGCCAGCAGCTTGGATGGGATCCTGAACACTGAAGCTTTCTTT.